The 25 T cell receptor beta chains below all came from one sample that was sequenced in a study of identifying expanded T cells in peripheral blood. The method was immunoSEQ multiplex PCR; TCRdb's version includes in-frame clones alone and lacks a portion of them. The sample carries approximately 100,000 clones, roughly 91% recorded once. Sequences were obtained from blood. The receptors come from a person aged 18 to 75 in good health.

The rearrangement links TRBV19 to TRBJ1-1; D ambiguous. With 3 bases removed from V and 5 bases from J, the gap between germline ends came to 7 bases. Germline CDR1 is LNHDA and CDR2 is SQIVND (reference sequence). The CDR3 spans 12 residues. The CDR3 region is CASSIHRTEAFF. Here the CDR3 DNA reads TGTGCCAGTAGTATCCATAGGACTGAAGCTTTCTTT.

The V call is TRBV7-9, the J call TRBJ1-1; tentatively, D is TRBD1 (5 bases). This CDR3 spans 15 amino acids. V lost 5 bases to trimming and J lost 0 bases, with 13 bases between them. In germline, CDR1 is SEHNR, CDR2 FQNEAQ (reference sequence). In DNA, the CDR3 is TGTGCCAGCAGCCAGGGATCCATCATGAACACTGAAGCTTTCTTT. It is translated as CASSQGSIMNTEAFF.

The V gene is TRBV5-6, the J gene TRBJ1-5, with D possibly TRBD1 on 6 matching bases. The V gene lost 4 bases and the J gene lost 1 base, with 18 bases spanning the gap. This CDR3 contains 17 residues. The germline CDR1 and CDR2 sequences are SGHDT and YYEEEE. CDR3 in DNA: TGTGCCAGCAGCCCTGCCCCGACAGGTTCGAGCAATCAGCCCCAGCATTTT. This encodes CASSPAPTGSSNQPQHF.

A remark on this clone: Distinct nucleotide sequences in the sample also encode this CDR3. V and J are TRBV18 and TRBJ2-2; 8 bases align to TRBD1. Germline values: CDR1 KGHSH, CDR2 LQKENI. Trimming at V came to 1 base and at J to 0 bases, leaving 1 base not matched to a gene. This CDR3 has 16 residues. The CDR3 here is CASSPQQGANTGELFF. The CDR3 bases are TGTGCCAGCTCACCACAACAGGGGGCGAACACCGGGGAGCTGTTTTTT.

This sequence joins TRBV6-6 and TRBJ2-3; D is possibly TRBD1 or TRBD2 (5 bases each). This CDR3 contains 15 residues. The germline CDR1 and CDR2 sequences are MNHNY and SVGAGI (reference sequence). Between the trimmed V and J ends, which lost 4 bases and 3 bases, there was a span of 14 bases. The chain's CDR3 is CASSSQRGGTDTQYF. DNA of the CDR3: TGTGCCAGCAGTTCCCAGAGGGGTGGAACAGATACGCAGTATTTT.

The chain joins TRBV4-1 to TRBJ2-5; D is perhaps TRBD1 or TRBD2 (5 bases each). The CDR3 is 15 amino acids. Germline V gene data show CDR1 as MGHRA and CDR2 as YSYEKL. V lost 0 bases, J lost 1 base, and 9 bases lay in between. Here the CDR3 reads CASSQDPGTQETQYF. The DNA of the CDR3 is TGCGCCAGCAGCCAAGATCCAGGGACCCAAGAGACCCAGTACTTC.

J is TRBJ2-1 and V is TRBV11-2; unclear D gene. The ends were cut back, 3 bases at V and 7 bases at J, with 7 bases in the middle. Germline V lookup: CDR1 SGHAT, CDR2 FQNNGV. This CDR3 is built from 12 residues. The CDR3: CASSFFANEQFF. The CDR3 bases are TGTGCCAGCAGCTTCTTCGCGAATGAGCAGTTCTTC.

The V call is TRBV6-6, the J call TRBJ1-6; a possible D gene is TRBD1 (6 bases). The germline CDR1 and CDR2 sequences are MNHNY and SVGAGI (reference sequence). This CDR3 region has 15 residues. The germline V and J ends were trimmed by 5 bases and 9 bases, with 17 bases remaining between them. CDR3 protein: CASSKHRVRASPLHF. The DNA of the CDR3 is TGTGCCAGCAGTAAGCACAGGGTCCGGGCTTCACCCCTCCACTTT.

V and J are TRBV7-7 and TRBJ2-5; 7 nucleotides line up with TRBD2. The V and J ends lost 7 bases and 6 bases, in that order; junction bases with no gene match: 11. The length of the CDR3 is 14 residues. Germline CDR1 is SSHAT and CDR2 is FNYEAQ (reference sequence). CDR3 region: CASTPQRGEKTQYF. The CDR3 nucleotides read TGTGCCAGCACCCCCCAACGGGGGGAGAAGACCCAGTACTTC.

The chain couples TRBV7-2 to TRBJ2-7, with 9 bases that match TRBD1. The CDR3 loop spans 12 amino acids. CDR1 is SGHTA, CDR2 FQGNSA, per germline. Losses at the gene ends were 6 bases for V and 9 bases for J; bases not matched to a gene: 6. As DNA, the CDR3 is TGTGCCAGCAGGTCAACAGGGGGCGCGCAGTACTTC. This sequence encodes CASRSTGGAQYF.

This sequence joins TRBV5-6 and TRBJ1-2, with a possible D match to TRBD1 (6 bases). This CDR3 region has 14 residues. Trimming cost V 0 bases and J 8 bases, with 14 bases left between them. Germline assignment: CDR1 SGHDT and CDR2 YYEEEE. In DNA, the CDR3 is TGTGCCAGCAGCTTGGGGGGGGCCGCTCGCGGCTACACCTTC. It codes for CASSLGGAARGYTF.

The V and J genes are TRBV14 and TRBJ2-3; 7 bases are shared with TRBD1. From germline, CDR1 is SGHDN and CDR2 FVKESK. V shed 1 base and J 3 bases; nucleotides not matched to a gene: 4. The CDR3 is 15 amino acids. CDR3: CASSQARQGTDTQYF. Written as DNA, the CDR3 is TGTGCCAGCAGCCAAGCGAGACAGGGAACAGATACGCAGTATTTT. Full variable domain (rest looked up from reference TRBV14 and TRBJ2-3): EAGVTQFPSHSVIEKGQTVTLRCDPISGHDNLYWYRRVMGKEIKFLLHFVKESKQDESGMPNNRFLAERTGGTYSTLKVQPAELEDSGVYFCASSQARQGTDTQYFGPGTRLTVL.

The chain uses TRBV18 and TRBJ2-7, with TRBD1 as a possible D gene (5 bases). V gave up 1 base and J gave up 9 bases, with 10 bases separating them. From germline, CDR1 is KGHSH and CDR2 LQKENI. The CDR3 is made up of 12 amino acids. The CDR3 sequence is CASSPQGSGQYF. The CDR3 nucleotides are TGTGCCAGCTCACCACAGGGGTCCGGGCAGTACTTC.

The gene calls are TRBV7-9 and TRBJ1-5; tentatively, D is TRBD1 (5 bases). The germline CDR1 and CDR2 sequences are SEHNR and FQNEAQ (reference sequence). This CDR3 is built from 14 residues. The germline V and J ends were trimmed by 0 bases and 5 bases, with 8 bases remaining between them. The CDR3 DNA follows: TGTGCCAGCAGCTTAGCTGGGGGTTATCAGCCCCAGCATTTT. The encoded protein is CASSLAGGYQPQHF.

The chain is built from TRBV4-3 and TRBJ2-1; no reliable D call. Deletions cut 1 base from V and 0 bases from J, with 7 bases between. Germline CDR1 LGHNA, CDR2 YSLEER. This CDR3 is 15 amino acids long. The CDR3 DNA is TGCGCCAGCAGCCAAGTTAAGGACTCCTACAATGAGCAGTTCTTC. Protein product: CASSQVKDSYNEQFF.

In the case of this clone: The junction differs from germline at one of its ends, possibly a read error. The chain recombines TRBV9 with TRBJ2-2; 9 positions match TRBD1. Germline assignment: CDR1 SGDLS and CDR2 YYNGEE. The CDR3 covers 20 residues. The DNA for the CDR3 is TGTGCCCGCAGCGTAGAGGGCCGGGACAGGGCGGGGTGGGACCCCGGGGAGCTGTTTTTT. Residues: CARSVEGRDRAGWDPGELFF.

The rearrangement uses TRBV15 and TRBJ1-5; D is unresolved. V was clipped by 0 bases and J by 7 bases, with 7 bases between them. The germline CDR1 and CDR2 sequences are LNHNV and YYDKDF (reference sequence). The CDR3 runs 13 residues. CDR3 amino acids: CATSRDPIQPQHF. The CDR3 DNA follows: TGTGCCACCAGCAGAGATCCCATACAGCCCCAGCATTTT. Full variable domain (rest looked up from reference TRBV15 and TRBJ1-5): DAMVIQNPRYQVTQFGKPVTLSCSQTLNHNVMYWYQQKSSQAPKLLFHYYDKDFNNEADTPDNFQSRRPNTSFCFLDIRSPGLGDTAMYLCATSRDPIQPQHFGDGTRLSIL.

The CDR3: CASLRTRTTNEKLFF. In nucleotides, the CDR3 is TGTGCCAGCTTAAGGACCCGAACAACTAATGAAAAACTGTTTTTT. The V and J genes are TRBV2 and TRBJ1-4; D gene uncertain. Germline CDR1 SNHLY, CDR2 FYNNEI. This CDR3 has 15 residues. Trimming left V 8 bases short and J 0 bases short, with 13 bases between.

CDR3 sequence: CASSQETVGQLETQYF. DNA of the CDR3: TGCGCCAGCAGCCAAGAGACCGTCGGGCAGCTGGAGACCCAGTACTTC. V and J are TRBV4-1 and TRBJ2-5, with D hard to call. V was trimmed by 0 bases and J by 5 bases, leaving 16 bases between them. This CDR3 comprises 16 residues. Germline CDR1 MGHRA, CDR2 YSYEKL.

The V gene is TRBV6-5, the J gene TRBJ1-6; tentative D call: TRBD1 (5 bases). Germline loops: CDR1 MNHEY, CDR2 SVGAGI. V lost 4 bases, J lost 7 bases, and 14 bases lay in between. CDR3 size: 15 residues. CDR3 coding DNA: TGTGCCAGCAGTTGGGCGACAGCTCGCAATTCACCCCTCCACTTT. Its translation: CASSWATARNSPLHF.

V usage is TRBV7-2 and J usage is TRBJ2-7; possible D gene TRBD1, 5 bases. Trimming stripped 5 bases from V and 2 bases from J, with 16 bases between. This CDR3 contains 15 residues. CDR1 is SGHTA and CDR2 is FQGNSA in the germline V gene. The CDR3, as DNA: TGTGCCAGCAGCATGGGCGCAGGGCCGGCCTACGAGCAGTACTTC. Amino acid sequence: CASSMGAGPAYEQYF.

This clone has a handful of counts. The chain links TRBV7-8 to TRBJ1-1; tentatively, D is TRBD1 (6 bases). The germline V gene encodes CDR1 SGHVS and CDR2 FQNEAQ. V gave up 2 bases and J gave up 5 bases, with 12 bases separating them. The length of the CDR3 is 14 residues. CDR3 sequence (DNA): TGTGCCAGCAGCTTAAATACAGGGCTTACTGAAGCTTTCTTT. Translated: CASSLNTGLTEAFF.

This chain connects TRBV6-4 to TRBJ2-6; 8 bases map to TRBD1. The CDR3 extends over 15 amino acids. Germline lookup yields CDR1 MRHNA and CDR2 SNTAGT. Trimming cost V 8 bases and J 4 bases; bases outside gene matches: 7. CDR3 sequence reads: CASAQGATGANVLTF. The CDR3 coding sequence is TGTGCCAGCGCCCAGGGGGCGACGGGGGCCAACGTCCTGACTTTC.

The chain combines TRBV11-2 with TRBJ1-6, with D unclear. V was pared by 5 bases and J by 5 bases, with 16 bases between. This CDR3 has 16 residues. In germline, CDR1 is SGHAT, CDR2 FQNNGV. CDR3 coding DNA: TGTGCCAGCAGCCCGCTGGGGTGGAGGGATAATTCACCCCTCCACTTT. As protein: CASSPLGWRDNSPLHF.

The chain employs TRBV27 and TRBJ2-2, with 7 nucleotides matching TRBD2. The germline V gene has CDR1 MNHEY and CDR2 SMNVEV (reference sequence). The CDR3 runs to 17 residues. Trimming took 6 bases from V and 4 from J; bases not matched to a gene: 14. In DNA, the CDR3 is TGTGCCAGCAGCCCTTCCACTAGCGCAGCGGTCACCGGGGAGCTGTTTTTT. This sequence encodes CASSPSTSAAVTGELFF.